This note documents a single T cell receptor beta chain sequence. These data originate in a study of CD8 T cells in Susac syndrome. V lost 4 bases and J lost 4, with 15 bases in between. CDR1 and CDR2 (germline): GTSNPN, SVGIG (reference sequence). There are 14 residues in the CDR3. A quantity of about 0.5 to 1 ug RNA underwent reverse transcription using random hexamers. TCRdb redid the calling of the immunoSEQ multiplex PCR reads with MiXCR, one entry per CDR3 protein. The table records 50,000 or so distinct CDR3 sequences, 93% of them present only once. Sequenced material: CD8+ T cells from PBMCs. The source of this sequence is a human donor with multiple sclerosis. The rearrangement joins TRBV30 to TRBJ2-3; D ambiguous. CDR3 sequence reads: CAWNSLGFPDTQYF. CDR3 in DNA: TGTGCCTGGAATTCTCTAGGGTTTCCAGATACGCAGTATTTT.